Below, one T cell receptor (beta chain) is given with its context. These data originate in a study of blood T cells in healthy people across ages. A second PCR, run for about 6 to 11 cycles, used a sample-barcoded 5' primer plus a J-beta primer mix. TCRdb processed the 5' RACE reads anew with MiXCR; each CDR3 protein has one entry. The sample has more than 1,000,000 distinct CDR3 sequences; 25% are singletons. V shed 6 bases and J shed 4 bases, with 16 bases lying between them. The V gene's germline CDR1 is DFQATT and CDR2 SNEGSKA (reference sequence). The CDR3 is 13 amino acids. This sample was shared with a second study, whose subject was T cells of mothers and their children.

This sequence was found in a girl between 2 and 10 years old in good health. The specimen sequenced was blood. The V and J genes are TRBV20-1 and TRBJ2-7; maybe TRBD2 (5 bases). The CDR3 coding sequence is TGCAGTGCCCCCGATAGCGTAGGTTACGAGCAGTACTTC. The encoded protein is CSAPDSVGYEQYF.